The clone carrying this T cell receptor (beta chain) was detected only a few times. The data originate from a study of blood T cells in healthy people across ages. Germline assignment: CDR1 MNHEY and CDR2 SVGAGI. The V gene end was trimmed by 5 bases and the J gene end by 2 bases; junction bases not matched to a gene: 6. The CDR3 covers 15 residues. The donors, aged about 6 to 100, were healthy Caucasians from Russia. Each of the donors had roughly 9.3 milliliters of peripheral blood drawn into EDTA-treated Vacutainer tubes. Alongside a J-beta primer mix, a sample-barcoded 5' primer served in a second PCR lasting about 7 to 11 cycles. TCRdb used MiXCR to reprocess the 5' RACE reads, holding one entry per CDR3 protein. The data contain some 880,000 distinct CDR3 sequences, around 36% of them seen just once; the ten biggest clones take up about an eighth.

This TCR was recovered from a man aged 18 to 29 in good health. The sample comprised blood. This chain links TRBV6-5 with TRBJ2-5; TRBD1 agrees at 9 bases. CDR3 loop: CASSRQGGRQETQYF. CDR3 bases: TGTGCCAGCAGTAGACAGGGGGGGCGGCAAGAGACCCAGTACTTC.